Below, one T cell receptor (beta chain) is given with its context. Its antigen is unidentified. These data originate in a study of T cell repertoires in cytomegalovirus infection. Study overall: A matching HLA type, together with CMV infection, was signaled by public TCR beta signatures. Study-wide points: Carriers of CMV plus the relevant HLA were identified by cumulative public TCR beta family frequency. HLA-C-restricted CMV-specific TCR beta clonotypes were dominant in the ex vivo response.

The CDR3 totals 14 residues. V was clipped by 3 bases and J by 1 base, with 10 bases between them. TCRdb re-called the reads with MiXCR, one entry per CDR3 protein. The table shows nearly 700,000 distinct CDR3 sequences, with 30% to 35% occurring only once. This sequence joins TRBV12-3 or TRBV12-4 and TRBJ2-7, with D possibly being TRBD2 (5 bases). The source material was cultured PBMCs, sampled from culture after CMV antigen stimulation. The TCR was taken from a human donor in good health (CMV status not recorded). Some clones in this sample may be carry-over from other donors' samples. The CDR3 region is CASSFVGNSYEQYF. CDR3 nucleotides: TGTGCCAGCAGTTTTGTCGGGAATTCCTACGAGCAGTACTTC.